This section outlines one TCR beta chain sequence together with its context. This entry comes from a study of blood T cell repertoires in COVID-19. At the level of the study: COVID-19 samples, acute and convalescent, were from the United States, Italy and Spain.

Data came from immunoSEQ multiplex PCR; TCRdb stores just in-frame clones and leaves some out. The profile covers approximately 180,000 clones, with over 80% appearing a single time and more than 1.5% taken by the ten largest. The receptor was isolated from a woman aged 45-65 years with acute or convalescent COVID-19. Material for sequencing was peripheral blood.

CDR3 nucleotide sequence: TGTGCCAGCAGCCAAGTAACGGGCTCCTACGAGCAGTACTTC. Its protein product is CASSQVTGSYEQYF. The J gene is TRBJ2-7, the V gene TRBV3-1 (or the pseudogene TRBV3-2); D not resolved. CDR3 length: 14 residues. With 1 base removed from V and 0 bases from J, the gap between germline ends came to 7 bases. Per germline, CDR1 LGHDT and CDR2 YNNKEL (reference sequence).